By frequency in the sample, the clone carrying this T cell receptor (beta chain) is large. The data stem from a study of control samples from healthy donors and cancer patients. The method was immunoSEQ multiplex PCR; TCRdb's version includes in-frame clones alone and lacks a portion of them. The sample holds about 39,000 clones, around 80% seen once. Germline CDR1 and CDR2: LNHDA and SQIVND (reference sequence). Trimming took off 7 bases at V and 6 bases at J, with 13 bases between the two ends. The CDR3 is made up of 14 amino acids. This TCR was sampled from a woman aged 55-69 years with lung cancer. The chain links TRBV19 to TRBJ1-6; D remains ambiguous. The specimen sequenced was PBMCs. In DNA, the CDR3 is TGTGCCAGTACCCAATTAGACCCTAATTCACCCCTCCACTTT. Amino acid sequence: CASTQLDPNSPLHF.